Sequencing of this T cell receptor beta chain was carried out in a study of T cells in tumors after PD-1 blockade. As for the study in general: Prior checkpoint blockade, systemic immunosuppressant use, or anti-cancer therapy within 4 weeks excluded patients. During anti-PD-1 treatment, some patients continued daily vismodegib 150 mg.

The CDR3 is made up of 14 amino acids. V gave up 3 bases and J gave up 1 base, with 8 bases separating them. Germline V gene sequence: CDR1 SGHVS, CDR2 FQNEAQ. TCRdb's copy holds only in-frame clones and misses some; the assay was immunoSEQ multiplex PCR. Here the sample spans roughly 49,000 clones, roughly 80% being singletons. The receptor's source is a human donor with basal cell carcinoma. This specimen was PBMCs, taken before anti-PD-1 treatment. The rearrangement joins TRBV7-8 to TRBJ2-3; TRBD1 or TRBD2 may be the D gene (6 bases each). The CDR3 region has the DNA TGTGCCAGCAGCTTGAGGGGGGGCACAGATACGCAGTATTTT. Its translation: CASSLRGGTDTQYF.